This TCR beta chain derives from a study of blood T cell repertoires in COVID-19. Overall study: Samples of COVID-19 (acute and convalescent) were obtained from the United States, Italy and Spain. The cDNA or gDNA used as material had been derived from T cells, B-cell-depleted T cells, or PBMCs.

Assay: immunoSEQ multiplex PCR; the TCRdb copy retains only in-frame clones and omits some. The data hold more than 120,000 clones, with more than 80% observed a single time. The CDR3 extends over 18 amino acids. The J segment lost 2 bases and the V segment lost 0 bases, leaving 13 bases of the junction unmatched. Germline values: CDR1 GTSNPN, CDR2 SVGIG (reference sequence). The sequenced sample was peripheral blood. This receptor was obtained from a human donor in a cohort sampled during active COVID-19. The V and J genes are TRBV30 and TRBJ1-3, with 7 positions matching TRBD1. DNA of the CDR3: TGTGCCTGGAGTGTAGGGGGGCGGGCCAGGGGGACTGGAAACACCATATATTTT. This codes for CAWSVGGRARGTGNTIYF.